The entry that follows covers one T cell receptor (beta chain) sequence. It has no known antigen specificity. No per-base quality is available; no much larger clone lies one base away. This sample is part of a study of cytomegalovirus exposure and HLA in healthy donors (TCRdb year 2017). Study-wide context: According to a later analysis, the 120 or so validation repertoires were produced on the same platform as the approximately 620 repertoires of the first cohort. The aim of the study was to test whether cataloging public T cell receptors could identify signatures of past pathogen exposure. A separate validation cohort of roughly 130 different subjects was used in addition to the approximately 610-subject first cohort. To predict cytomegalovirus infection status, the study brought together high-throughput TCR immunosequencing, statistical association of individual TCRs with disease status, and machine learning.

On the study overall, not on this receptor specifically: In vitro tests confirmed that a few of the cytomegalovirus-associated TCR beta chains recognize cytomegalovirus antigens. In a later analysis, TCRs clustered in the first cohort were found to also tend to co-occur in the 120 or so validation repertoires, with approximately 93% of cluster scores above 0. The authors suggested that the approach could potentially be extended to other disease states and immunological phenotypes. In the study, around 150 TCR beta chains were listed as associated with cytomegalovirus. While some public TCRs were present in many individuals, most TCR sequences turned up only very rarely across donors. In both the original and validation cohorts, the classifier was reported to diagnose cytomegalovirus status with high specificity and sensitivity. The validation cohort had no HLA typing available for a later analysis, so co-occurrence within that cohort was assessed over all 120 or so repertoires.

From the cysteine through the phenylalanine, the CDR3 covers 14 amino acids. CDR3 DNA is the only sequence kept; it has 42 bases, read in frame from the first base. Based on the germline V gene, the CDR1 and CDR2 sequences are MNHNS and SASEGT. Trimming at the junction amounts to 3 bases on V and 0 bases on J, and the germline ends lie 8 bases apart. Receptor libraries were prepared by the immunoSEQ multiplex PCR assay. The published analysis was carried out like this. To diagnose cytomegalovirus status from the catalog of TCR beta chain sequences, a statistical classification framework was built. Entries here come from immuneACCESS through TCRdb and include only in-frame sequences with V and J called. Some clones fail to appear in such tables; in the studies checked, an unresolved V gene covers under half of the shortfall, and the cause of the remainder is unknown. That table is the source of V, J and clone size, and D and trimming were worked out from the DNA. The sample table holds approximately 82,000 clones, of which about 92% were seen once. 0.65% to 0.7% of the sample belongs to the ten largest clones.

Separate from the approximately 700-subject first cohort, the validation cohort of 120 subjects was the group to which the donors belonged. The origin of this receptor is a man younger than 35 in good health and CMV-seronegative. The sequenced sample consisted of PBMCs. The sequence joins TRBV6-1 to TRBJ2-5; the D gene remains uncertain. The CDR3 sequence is CASSDSVHQETQYF. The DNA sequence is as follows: TGTGCCAGCAGTGATTCGGTACACCAAGAGACCCAGTACTTC.